These T cell receptor beta chains were read from a single sample in a study of human T cells and chemical hapten exposure. TCRdb re-called the RACE reads through MiXCR, storing one row per CDR3 protein. The sample consists of fewer than 70,000 distinct CDR3 sequences, over 9.5% of them appearing once. The sample consisted of whole blood, taken in connection with sensitization to the hapten diphenylcyclopropenone (DPC). The source is a woman in her fifties or sixties with alopecia areata. Some clones in this sample may be carry-over from other donors' samples. The CDR3 runs from the conserved cysteine through the conserved F or W. D genes are given only for firm matches. Some rows have no size entry. The others give once, few or many, or a class for an expanded clone.

d_call	v_call	clone_size	j_call	cdr3_length	cdr3_aa	cdr3_nt
NA	TRBV28	many	TRBJ2-1	11	CASSSLDEQFF	TGTGCCAGCAGTTCCTTGGATGAGCAGTTCTTC
NA	TRBV20-1	many	TRBJ1-2	14	CSARAITENYGYTF	TGCAGTGCTAGAGCCATCACGGAAAACTATGGCTACACCTTC
TRBD1	TRBV18	few	TRBJ2-3	17	CASSPQTGTYGTDTQYF	TGTGCCAGCTCACCACAGACAGGGACCTACGGCACAGATACGCAGTATTTT
NA	TRBV28	many	TRBJ2-5	14	CASRASSSGKTQYF	TGTGCCAGCAGGGCCTCTAGCTCGGGGAAGACCCAGTACTTC
NA	TRBV4-2	NA	TRBJ2-7	14	CASTPRTGLYEQYF	TGTGCCAGCACGCCAAGAACAGGGCTTTACGAGCAGTACTTC
TRBD2	TRBV20-1	many	TRBJ2-1	14	CSAFPAGGYNEQFF	TGCAGTGCTTTTCCGGCGGGAGGGTACAATGAGCAGTTCTTC
TRBD1	TRBV27	many	TRBJ1-2	15	CASSAQGAVNYGYTF	TGTGCCAGCAGCGCACAGGGGGCTGTGAACTATGGCTACACCTTC
NA	TRBV12-5	NA	TRBJ2-1	14	CASEGEGAYNEQFF	TGTGCTAGTGAAGGAGAGGGGGCCTACAATGAGCAGTTCTTC
NA	TRBV5-1	many	TRBJ2-3	14	CASSGGLSTDTQYF	TGCGCCAGCAGCGGCGGACTGAGCACAGATACGCAGTATTTT
NA	TRBV11-2	many	TRBJ2-7	16	CASSLGRWEVSHEQYF	TGTGCCAGCAGCTTAGGAAGGTGGGAGGTGTCCCACGAGCAGTACTTC
NA	TRBV29-1	many	TRBJ1-4	13	CSVAQGGDEKLFF	TGCAGCGTTGCACAGGGAGGGGACGAAAAACTGTTTTTT
NA	TRBV7-2	NA	TRBJ1-4	16	CASSLANPGAGEKLFF	TGTGCCAGCAGCTTAGCCAATCCAGGGGCGGGTGAAAAACTGTTTTTT
NA	TRBV29-1	many	TRBJ1-2	13	CSVQPGLNDGYTF	TGCAGCGTCCAACCGGGGCTCAACGATGGCTACACCTTC
NA	TRBV18	many	TRBJ2-3	11	CASSHTDTQYF	TGTGCCAGCAGTCACACAGATACGCAGTATTTT
NA	TRBV28	many	TRBJ2-2	19	CASSPSRHVLTANTGELFF	TGTGCCAGCAGTCCCTCCCGACACGTACTTACCGCGAACACCGGGGAGCTGTTTTTT
TRBD1	TRBV7-2	few	TRBJ1-1	15	CASSLVGDSLTEAFF	TGTGCCAGCAGCTTAGTCGGGGACAGCCTTACTGAAGCTTTCTTT
NA	TRBV7-2	NA	TRBJ1-2	15	CASSLAGVANYGYTF	TGTGCCAGCAGCTTAGCAGGTGTTGCTAACTATGGCTACACCTTC
NA	TRBV7-2	NA	TRBJ2-1	14	CASSFYGTRNEQFF	TGTGCCAGCAGCTTCTACGGGACGAGGAATGAGCAGTTCTTC
TRBD1	TRBV4-1	many	TRBJ2-7	14	CASSQENRGYEQYF	TGCGCCAGCAGCCAAGAAAACAGGGGCTACGAGCAGTACTTC
TRBD2	TRBV20-1	NA	TRBJ2-1	14	CSARDPSGGNEQFF	TGCAGTGCTAGAGATCCCAGCGGGGGCAATGAGCAGTTCTTC
TRBD2	TRBV3-1	NA	TRBJ2-3	16	CASSQAGLAGKDTQYF	TGTGCCAGCAGCCAAGCGGGACTAGCTGGGAAGGATACGCAGTATTTT
NA	TRBV7-3	many	TRBJ1-1	17	CASSLIGGTRLNTEAFF	TGTGCCAGCAGCCTCATTGGAGGGACTCGCCTGAACACTGAAGCTTTCTTT
NA	TRBV5-5	few	TRBJ2-3	14	CASSASTRDDTQYF	TGTGCCAGCAGCGCGAGTACCAGGGATGATACGCAGTATTTT
NA	TRBV4-3	many	TRBJ1-1	17	CASSQEPSLEANTEAFF	TGCGCCAGCAGCCAAGAGCCCTCTTTGGAGGCGAACACTGAAGCTTTCTTT
TRBD2	TRBV9	few	TRBJ2-3	16	CASSVEASGRTDTQYF	TGTGCCAGCAGCGTAGAAGCCAGCGGGAGGACAGATACGCAGTATTTT
TRBD2	TRBV29-1	many	TRBJ2-7	13	CSVGAGVSYEQYF	TGCAGCGTTGGGGCGGGAGTTTCCTACGAGCAGTACTTC
NA	TRBV12-3/TRBV12-4	few	TRBJ1-6	16	CASSLLRSSYNSPLHF	TGTGCCAGCAGTCTACTAAGGAGCTCCTATAATTCACCCCTCCACTTT
NA	TRBV10-1	many	TRBJ2-3	17	CASSNGVRGEDRDTQYF	TGCGCCAGCAGTAACGGGGTTAGGGGCGAGGACCGGGATACGCAGTATTTT
TRBD1	TRBV20-1	many	TRBJ1-2	17	CSARAQDRAGSGYGYTF	TGCAGTGCTAGAGCCCAGGACAGGGCAGGGAGTGGCTATGGCTACACCTTC
TRBD1	TRBV24-1	many	TRBJ2-1	14	CATGRQGAHNEQFF	TGTGCCACCGGTAGACAGGGGGCCCACAATGAGCAGTTCTTC
TRBD1	TRBV10-1	many	TRBJ2-1	16	CASSDRSRGFHNEQFF	TGCGCCAGCAGCGACCGATCCAGGGGGTTCCACAATGAGCAGTTCTTC
NA	TRBV9	many	TRBJ2-2	13	CASSVAVTGELFF	TGTGCCAGCAGCGTAGCTGTCACCGGGGAGCTGTTTTTT
NA	TRBV27	NA	TRBJ2-3	15	CASSFRDLHGDTQYF	TGTGCCAGCAGTTTTCGGGACCTTCATGGGGATACGCAGTATTTT
NA	TRBV29-1	many	TRBJ2-5	12	CSVVGSQETQYF	TGCAGCGTTGTTGGGAGTCAAGAGACCCAGTACTTC
NA	TRBV7-2	many	TRBJ2-4	14	CASSLTVAKNIQYF	TGTGCCAGCAGCTTAACAGTAGCCAAAAACATTCAGTACTTC
NA	TRBV7-2	many	TRBJ2-7	12	CASSYLTGEQYF	TGTGCCAGCAGCTACCTTACGGGAGAGCAGTACTTC
NA	TRBV11-2	many	TRBJ2-4	16	CASSLHSLLAKNIQYF	TGTGCCAGCAGCCTACACAGTTTACTAGCCAAAAACATTCAGTACTTC
NA	TRBV7-2	many	TRBJ2-1	17	CASSRLSTPGTYNEQFF	TGTGCCAGCAGCCGTTTATCGACCCCAGGTACCTACAATGAGCAGTTCTTC
NA	TRBV29-1	many	TRBJ1-2	14	CSVAPTSIGGGYTF	TGCAGCGTGGCCCCCACGAGCATCGGCGGAGGCTACACCTTC
TRBD2	TRBV20-1	few	TRBJ2-7	15	CSAGLAGGRAYEQYF	TGCAGTGCGGGACTAGCGGGGGGTCGCGCCTACGAGCAGTACTTC
NA	TRBV4-2	few	TRBJ2-1	12	CASSQEVGEQFF	TGTGCCAGCAGCCAAGAAGTAGGGGAGCAGTTCTTC
TRBD1	TRBV7-3	many	TRBJ2-7	15	CASSFGQGASYEQYF	TGTGCCAGCAGCTTCGGACAGGGCGCGTCCTACGAGCAGTACTTC
TRBD1	TRBV6-6	many	TRBJ2-5	15	CASSYFGTAQETQYF	TGTGCCAGCAGTTACTTCGGGACAGCGCAAGAGACCCAGTACTTC
NA	TRBV12-3/TRBV12-4	NA	TRBJ2-1	11	CASTRGVEQFF	TGTGCCAGCACCCGCGGAGTGGAGCAGTTCTTC
NA	TRBV20-1	NA	TRBJ1-5	15	CSASWGVSSNQPQHF	TGCAGTGCTAGTTGGGGCGTTTCGAGCAATCAGCCCCAGCATTTT
NA	TRBV6-2/TRBV6-3	many	TRBJ2-7	14	CASSYIPRNYEQYF	TGTGCCAGCAGTTATATTCCCAGAAACTACGAGCAGTACTTC
NA	TRBV28	NA	TRBJ1-1	12	CASSSRHTEAFF	TGTGCCAGCAGCTCCAGACACACTGAAGCTTTCTTT
TRBD1	TRBV19	few	TRBJ2-7	12	CASSRNPGGQYF	TGTGCCAGTAGCCGAAACCCAGGGGGGCAGTACTTC
NA	TRBV10-2	NA	TRBJ1-1	14	CASSGEVGDTEAFF	TGCGCCAGCAGTGGGGAAGTCGGTGACACTGAAGCTTTCTTT
TRBD1	TRBV23-1	NA	TRBJ2-7	16	CASSQYWDRGLYEQYF	TGCGCCAGCAGTCAATACTGGGACAGGGGGTTATACGAGCAGTACTTC
NA	TRBV9	once	TRBJ2-3	15	CASSVVTASTDTQYF	TGTGCCAGCAGCGTAGTGACAGCTAGCACAGATACGCAGTATTTT
TRBD1	TRBV2	many	TRBJ2-7	15	CASSTQGTGSYEQYF	TGTGCCAGCAGCACGCAAGGGACAGGGTCCTACGAGCAGTACTTC
NA	TRBV7-7	few	TRBJ1-6	14	CASSPRDYVSPLHF	TGTGCTAGCAGCCCTCGGGACTACGTTTCACCCCTCCACTTT